This T cell receptor (beta chain) was sequenced for a study of T-cell reconstitution after alpha-beta-depleted transplantation in children. General study results and limits: Some patients' high day-60 TCRbeta diversity was attributed to recipient cells surviving conditioning. At the one-year point after transplant, T-cell counts and TCRbeta diversity were found to come mostly from T cells that had been newly produced. Expanded clones from the graft, numbering several hundred, reportedly supplied alpha-beta T cells about two months after transplant.

Unique molecular identifiers were incorporated during preparation of the TCRbeta library. TCRdb fed the PCR reads into MiXCR, producing one record per CDR3 protein. The sample contains about 980,000 distinct CDR3 sequences, about 29% of which appear only once. V was clipped by 5 bases and J by 2 bases; unmatched bases: 9. The CDR3 extends over 16 amino acids. Looked up from germline, CDR1 is SGHTA and CDR2 is FQGNSA. This clonotype has only a few counts. Its antigen is not known. The sequence was obtained from a boy in the first two years of life who had a stem cell transplant for SCID, so the T cells may come from the graft donor. V usage is TRBV7-2 and J usage is TRBJ1-5; 7 bases are shared with TRBD1. Sequenced here: PBMCs, mostly from graft donor cells, sampled 360 days after TCRalphabeta/CD19-depleted stem cell transplant. The CDR3 DNA sequence: TGTGCCAGCAGCCACGGGGGGACAGCAGGCAATCAGCCCCAGCATTTT. Translated, it gives CASSHGGTAGNQPQHF.